Described below is a single TCR beta chain sequence and its context. Its antigen is unknown. The PCR employed 60 Vbeta primers together with 13 Jbeta primers. Method: immunoSEQ multiplex PCR; TCRdb's copy keeps in-frame clones and lacks some. The sample has approximately 210,000 clones. The record originates from a study of cytomegalovirus exposure and HLA in healthy donors. At the level of the study: Roughly 179 million T cells yielded roughly 120 million unique TCR beta sequences, as an earlier analysis found. Broader study findings: Roughly uniform sequencing depth across donors was assumed, possibly incorrectly.

This CDR3 has 14 amino acids. Losses at the gene ends were 6 bases for V and 4 bases for J; bases not matched to a gene: 7. Germline CDR1 KGHSH, CDR2 LQKENI. V gene TRBV18 combines with J gene TRBJ1-1; 8 bases map to TRBD1. This sequence originates from a woman aged 30 to 39 in good health and CMV-seropositive. Sequencing was carried out using PBMCs. The CDR3 DNA sequence: TGTGCCAGCTCTCTTGGACAGGGAGGCACTGAAGCTTTCTTT. It codes for CASSLGQGGTEAFF. Full variable domain (remainder filled in from reference TRBV18 and TRBJ1-1): NAGVMQNPRHLVRRRGQEARLRCSPMKGHSHVYWYRQLPEEGLKFMVYLQKENIIDESGMPKERFSAEFPKEGPSILRIQQVVRGDSAAYFCASSLGQGGTEAFFGQGTRLTVV.